This T cell receptor (beta chain) was sequenced in a study of a mutant IDH1 vaccine in newly diagnosed glioma. Overall study: Vaccinations were initiated 4-6 weeks following radiotherapy alone, or were given together with temozolomide cycles. Patients arrived already treated with radiotherapy, temozolomide, or both, most having had both.

The method was immunoSEQ multiplex PCR; TCRdb's version includes in-frame clones alone and lacks a portion of them. The sample records about 50,000 clones, around four fifths being singletons. Time point specified: week 35, safety follow-up. A 20-mer mutant IDH1 peptide at 300 ug was injected subcutaneously with topical imiquimod. About this clone itself: Its antigen is still unknown.

Germline V lookup: CDR1 SEHNR, CDR2 FQNEAQ (reference sequence). The CDR3 is 14 residues long. Trimming removed 5 bases from V and 4 bases from J, with 14 bases in between. The input for sequencing was PBMCs, taken from a glioma patient whose treatment included an IDH1 peptide vaccine. This clonotype originated in a woman aged 18-29 years with glioma. The chain uses TRBV7-9 and TRBJ1-2; D unclear. Here the CDR3 reads CASSIGSWGYGYTF. The DNA of the CDR3 is TGTGCCAGCAGCATAGGGTCCTGGGGCTATGGCTACACCTTC.